The present T cell receptor (beta chain) was sequenced within a study of T cell responses to AZD1222 COVID-19 vaccine. Study-wide findings and caveats: At 160-218 and 743-854, vaccine-associated CD4 TCRs were dominant, and they spanned spike.

Generated by immunoSEQ multiplex PCR, the TCRdb table keeps only in-frame clones and is missing some. The top ten clones hold about 12% of a sample with tens of thousands of clones, 80% to 90% of them seen once. As to this clone: Its antigen is as yet unknown.

Germline V gene data show CDR1 as SGHAT and CDR2 as FQNNGV. The CDR3 has 14 amino acids. The V and J ends lost 0 bases and 2 bases respectively, with 8 bases between them. V is TRBV11-2 and J is TRBJ2-7; D call uncertain. The receptor was isolated from an adult who received the AZD1222 COVID-19 vaccine. Sequencing was performed on peripheral blood, taken 28 days after the second AZD1222 dose. CDR3 amino acids: CASSLDAITYEQYF. The CDR3 bases are TGTGCCAGCAGCTTAGATGCGATAACCTACGAGCAGTACTTC.